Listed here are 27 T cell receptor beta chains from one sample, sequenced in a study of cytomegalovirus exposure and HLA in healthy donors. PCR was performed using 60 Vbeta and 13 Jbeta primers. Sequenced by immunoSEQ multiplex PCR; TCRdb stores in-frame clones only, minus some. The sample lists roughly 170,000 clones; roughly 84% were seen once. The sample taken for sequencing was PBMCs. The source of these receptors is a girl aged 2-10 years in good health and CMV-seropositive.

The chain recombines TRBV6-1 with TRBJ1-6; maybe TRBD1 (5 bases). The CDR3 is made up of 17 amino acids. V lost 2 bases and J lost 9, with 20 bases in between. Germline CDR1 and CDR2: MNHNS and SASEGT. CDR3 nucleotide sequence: TGTGCCAGCAGTGAATTTGTTGTCGGGGGGTTCGGTTCACCCCTCCACTTT. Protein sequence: CASSEFVVGGFGSPLHF.

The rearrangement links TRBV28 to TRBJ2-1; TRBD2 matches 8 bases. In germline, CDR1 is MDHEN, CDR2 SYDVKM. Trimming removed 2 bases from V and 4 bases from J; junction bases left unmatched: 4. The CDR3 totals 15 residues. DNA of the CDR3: TGTGCCAGCAGTTTAGGGCGGGAGGCATACAATGAGCAGTTCTTC. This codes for CASSLGREAYNEQFF.

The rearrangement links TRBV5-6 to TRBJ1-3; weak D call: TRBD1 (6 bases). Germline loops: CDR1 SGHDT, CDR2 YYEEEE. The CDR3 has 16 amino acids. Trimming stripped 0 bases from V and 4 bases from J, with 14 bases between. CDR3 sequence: CASSLVRGARGNTIYF. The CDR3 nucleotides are TGTGCCAGCAGCTTGGTCCGGGGGGCGCGCGGAAACACCATATATTTT.

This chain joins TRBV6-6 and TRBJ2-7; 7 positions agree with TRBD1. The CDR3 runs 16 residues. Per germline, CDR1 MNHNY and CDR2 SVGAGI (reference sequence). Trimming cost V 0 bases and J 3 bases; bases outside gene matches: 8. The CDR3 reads CASSYSTGTANYEQYF. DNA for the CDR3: TGTGCCAGCAGTTACTCCACCGGGACAGCGAACTACGAGCAGTACTTC.

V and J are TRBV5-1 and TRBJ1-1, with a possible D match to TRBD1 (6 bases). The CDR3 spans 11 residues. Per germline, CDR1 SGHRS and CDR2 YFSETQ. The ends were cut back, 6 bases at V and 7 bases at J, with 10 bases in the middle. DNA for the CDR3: TGCGCCAGCACACAGGGTTGTGAAGCTTTCTTT. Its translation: CASTQGCEAFF.

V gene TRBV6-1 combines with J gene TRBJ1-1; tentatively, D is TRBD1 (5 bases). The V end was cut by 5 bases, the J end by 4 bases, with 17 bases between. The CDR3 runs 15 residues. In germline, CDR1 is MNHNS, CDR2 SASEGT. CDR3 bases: TGTGCCAGCAGTCTGACCCAGGGCCCGAGCACTGAAGCTTTCTTT. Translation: CASSLTQGPSTEAFF.

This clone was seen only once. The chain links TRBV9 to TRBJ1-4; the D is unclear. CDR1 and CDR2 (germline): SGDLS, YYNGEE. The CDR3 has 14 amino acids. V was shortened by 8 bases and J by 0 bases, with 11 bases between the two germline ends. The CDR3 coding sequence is TGTGCCAGAGTCTACAGTGCAACTAATGAAAAACTGTTTTTT. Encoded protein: CARVYSATNEKLFF.

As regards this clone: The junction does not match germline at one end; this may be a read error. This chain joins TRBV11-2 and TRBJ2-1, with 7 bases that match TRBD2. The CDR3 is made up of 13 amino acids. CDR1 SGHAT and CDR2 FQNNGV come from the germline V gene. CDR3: CASSLGLGLELFF. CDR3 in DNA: TGTGCCAGCAGCTTAGGTTTAGGACTAGAGCTGTTCTTC.

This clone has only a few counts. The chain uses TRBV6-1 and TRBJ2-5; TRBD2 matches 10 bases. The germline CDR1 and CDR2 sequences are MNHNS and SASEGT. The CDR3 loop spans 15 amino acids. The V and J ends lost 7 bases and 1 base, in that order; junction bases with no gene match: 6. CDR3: CASNIWTSGQETQYF. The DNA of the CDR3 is TGTGCCAGCAATATCTGGACTAGCGGCCAAGAGACCCAGTACTTC.

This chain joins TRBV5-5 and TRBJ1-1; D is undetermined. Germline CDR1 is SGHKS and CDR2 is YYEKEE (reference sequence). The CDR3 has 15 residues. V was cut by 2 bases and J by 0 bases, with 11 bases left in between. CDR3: CASSFSIAMNTEAFF. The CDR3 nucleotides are TGTGCCAGCAGCTTTTCTATCGCCATGAACACTGAAGCTTTCTTT.

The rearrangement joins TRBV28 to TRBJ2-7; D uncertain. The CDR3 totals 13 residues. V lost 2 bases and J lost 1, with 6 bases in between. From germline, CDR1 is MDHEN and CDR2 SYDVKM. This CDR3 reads CASSLRVSYEQYF. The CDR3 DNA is TGTGCCAGCAGTTTACGGGTTTCCTACGAGCAGTACTTC.

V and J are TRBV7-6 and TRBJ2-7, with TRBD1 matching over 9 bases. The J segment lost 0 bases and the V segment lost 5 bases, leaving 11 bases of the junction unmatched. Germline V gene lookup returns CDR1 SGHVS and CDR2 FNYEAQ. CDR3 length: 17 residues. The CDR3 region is CASSPRPGTGSSYEQYF. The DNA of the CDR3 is TGTGCCAGCAGCCCAAGACCCGGGACAGGGAGCTCCTACGAGCAGTACTTC.

The CDR3 loop reads CASTGGLLGEQYF. CDR3 sequence (DNA): TGTGCCAGCACGGGGGGACTTCTAGGCGAGCAGTACTTC. V gene TRBV9 combines with J gene TRBJ2-7; 7 nucleotides agree with TRBD2. Looked up from germline, CDR1 is SGDLS and CDR2 is YYNGEE. The CDR3 extends over 13 amino acids. Trimming removed 6 bases from V and 6 bases from J; junction bases left unmatched: 9.

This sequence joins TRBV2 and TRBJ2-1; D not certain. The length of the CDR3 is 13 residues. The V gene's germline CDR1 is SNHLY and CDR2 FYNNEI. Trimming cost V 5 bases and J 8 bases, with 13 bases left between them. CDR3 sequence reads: CASSTMRRYEQFF. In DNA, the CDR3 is TGTGCCAGCAGTACCATGCGTCGGTATGAGCAGTTCTTC.

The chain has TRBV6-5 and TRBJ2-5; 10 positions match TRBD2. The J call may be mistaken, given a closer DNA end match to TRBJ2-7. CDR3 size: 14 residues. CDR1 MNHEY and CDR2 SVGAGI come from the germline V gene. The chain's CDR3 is CASSWASGGDEQYF. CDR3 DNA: TGTGCCAGCAGTTGGGCTAGCGGGGGTGACGAGCAGTACTTC.

As DNA, the CDR3 is TGTGCCAGCAGTTTCGACCGGGACAGGGGCTTCCCCCCTTCACCCCTCCACTTT. Protein sequence: CASSFDRDRGFPPSPLHF. The J gene is TRBJ1-6, the V gene TRBV28; TRBD1 agrees at 10 bases. With V trimmed by 3 bases and J by 9 bases, 14 bases remained unmatched. Germline-derived CDR1 and CDR2 are MDHEN and SYDVKM. The CDR3 is 18 amino acids.

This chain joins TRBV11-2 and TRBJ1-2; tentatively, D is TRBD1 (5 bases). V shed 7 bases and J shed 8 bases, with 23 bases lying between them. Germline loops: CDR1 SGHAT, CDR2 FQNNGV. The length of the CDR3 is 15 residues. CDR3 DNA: TGTGCCAGCACCCGACTCGTGGACACCTCAGAGGGCTACACCTTC. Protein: CASTRLVDTSEGYTF.

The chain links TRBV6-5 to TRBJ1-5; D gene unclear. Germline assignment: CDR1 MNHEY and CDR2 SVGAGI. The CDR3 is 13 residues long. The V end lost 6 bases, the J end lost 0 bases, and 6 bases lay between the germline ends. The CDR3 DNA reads TGTGCCAGCAGGGCACGTAGCAATCAGCCCCAGCATTTT. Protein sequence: CASRARSNQPQHF.

The CDR3 nucleotides are TGTGCCAGCAGCGGGGACATCACTTATCAGCCCCAGCATTTT. Translating it yields CASSGDITYQPQHF. This chain connects TRBV5-5 to TRBJ1-5, with a possible D match to TRBD1 (6 bases). V lost 4 bases and J lost 5, with 13 bases in between. The germline CDR1 and CDR2 sequences are SGHKS and YYEKEE (reference sequence). This CDR3 has 14 amino acids.

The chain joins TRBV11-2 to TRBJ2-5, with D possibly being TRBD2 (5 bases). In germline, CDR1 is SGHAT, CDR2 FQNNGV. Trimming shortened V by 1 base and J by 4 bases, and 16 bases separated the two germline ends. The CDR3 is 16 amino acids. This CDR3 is CASSLAHVGVGETQYF. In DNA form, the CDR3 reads TGTGCCAGCAGCTTAGCTCACGTGGGAGTGGGAGAGACCCAGTACTTC.

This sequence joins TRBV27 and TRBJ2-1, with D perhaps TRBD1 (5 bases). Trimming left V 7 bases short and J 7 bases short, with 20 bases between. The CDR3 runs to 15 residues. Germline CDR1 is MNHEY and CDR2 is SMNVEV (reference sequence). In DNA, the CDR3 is TGTGCCAGCACCTCGTGGGCAGGGATGGGTAATGAGCAGTTCTTC. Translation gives CASTSWAGMGNEQFF.

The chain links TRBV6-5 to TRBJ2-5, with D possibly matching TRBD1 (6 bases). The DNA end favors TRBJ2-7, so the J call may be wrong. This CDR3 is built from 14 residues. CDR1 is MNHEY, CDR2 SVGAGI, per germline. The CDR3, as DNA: TGTGCCACTGGGACACCCAGGAAGGTCTACGAGCAGTACTTC. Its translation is CATGTPRKVYEQYF.

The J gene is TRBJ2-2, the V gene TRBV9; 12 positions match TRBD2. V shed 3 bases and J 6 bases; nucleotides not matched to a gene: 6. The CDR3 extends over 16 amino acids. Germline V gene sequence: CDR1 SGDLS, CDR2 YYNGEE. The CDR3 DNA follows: TGTGCCAGCAGCGAGCGACTAGCGGGAGAAGCCGGGGAGCTGTTTTTT. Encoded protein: CASSERLAGEAGELFF.

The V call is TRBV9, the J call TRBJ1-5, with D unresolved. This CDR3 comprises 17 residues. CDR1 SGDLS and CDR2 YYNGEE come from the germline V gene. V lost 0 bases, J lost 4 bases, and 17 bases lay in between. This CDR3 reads CASSVAGRAVWNQPQHF. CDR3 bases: TGTGCCAGCAGCGTAGCGGGGAGGGCCGTTTGGAATCAGCCCCAGCATTTT. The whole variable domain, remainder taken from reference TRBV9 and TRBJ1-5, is DSGVTQTPKHLITATGQRVTLRCSPRSGDLSVYWYQQSLDQGLQFLIQYYNGEERAKGNILERFSAQQFPDLHSELNLSSLELGDSALYFCASSVAGRAVWNQPQHFGDGTRLSIL.

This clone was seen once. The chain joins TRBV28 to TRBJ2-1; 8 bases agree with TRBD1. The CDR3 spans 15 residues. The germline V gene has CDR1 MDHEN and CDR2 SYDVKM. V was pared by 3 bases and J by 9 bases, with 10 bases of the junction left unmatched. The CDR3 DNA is TGTGCCAGCAGTTTCCTTAGCAGGGGGCGTTTTGAGCAGTTCTTC. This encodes CASSFLSRGRFEQFF.

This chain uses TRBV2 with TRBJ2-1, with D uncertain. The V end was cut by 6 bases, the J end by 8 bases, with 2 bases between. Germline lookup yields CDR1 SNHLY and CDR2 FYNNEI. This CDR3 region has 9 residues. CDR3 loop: CASSDEQFF. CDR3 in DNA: TGTGCCAGCAGCGATGAGCAGTTCTTC.

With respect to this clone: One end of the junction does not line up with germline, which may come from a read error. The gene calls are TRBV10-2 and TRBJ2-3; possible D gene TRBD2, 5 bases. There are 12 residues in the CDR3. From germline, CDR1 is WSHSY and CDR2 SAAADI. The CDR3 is CASREFRDTRYF. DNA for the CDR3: TGCGCCAGCAGAGAGTTTCGGGATACGCGGTATTTT.